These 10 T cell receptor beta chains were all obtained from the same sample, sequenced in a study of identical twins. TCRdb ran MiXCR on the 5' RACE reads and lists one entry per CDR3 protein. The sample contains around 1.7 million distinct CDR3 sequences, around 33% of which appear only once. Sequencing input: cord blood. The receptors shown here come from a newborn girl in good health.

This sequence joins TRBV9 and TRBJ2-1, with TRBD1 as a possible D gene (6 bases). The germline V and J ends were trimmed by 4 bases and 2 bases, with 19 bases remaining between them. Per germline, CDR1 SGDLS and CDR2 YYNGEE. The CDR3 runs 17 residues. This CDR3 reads CASSTRSGTTTYNEQFF. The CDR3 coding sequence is TGTGCCAGCAGCACACGCTCCGGGACAACCACCTACAATGAGCAGTTCTTC.

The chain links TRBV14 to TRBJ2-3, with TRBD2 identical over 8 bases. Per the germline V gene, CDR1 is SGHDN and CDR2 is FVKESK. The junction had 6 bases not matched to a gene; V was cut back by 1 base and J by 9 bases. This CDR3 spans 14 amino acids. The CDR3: CASSQGTSTGTQYF. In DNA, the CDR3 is TGTGCCAGCAGCCAAGGGACTAGCACGGGGACGCAGTATTTT.

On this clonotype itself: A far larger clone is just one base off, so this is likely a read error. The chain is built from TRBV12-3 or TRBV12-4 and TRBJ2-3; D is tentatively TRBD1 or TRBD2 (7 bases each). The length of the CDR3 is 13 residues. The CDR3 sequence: CASSLRGTDAQYF. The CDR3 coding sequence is TGTGCCAGCAGTTTGCGGGGGACAGATGCGCAGTATTTT.

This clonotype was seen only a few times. CDR3 loop: CASSLGYHPLRGQYF. DNA of the CDR3: TGCGCCAGCAGCTTGGGATACCATCCTCTACGAGGGCAGTACTTC. The chain links TRBV5-1 to TRBJ2-7; D is unresolved. The CDR3 has 15 amino acids. Trimming stripped 0 bases from V and 9 bases from J, with 19 bases between. CDR1 SGHRS and CDR2 YFSETQ come from the germline V gene.

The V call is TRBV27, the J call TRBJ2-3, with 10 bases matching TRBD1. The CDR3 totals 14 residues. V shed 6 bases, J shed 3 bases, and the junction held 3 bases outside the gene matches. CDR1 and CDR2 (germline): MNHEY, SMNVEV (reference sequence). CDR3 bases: TGTGCCAGCAGGACAGGGGGCTGGACAGATACGCAGTATTTT. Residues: CASRTGGWTDTQYF.

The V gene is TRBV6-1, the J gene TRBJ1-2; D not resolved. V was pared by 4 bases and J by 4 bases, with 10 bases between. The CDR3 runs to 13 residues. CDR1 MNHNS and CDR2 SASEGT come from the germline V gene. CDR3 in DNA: TGTGCCAGCAGTGCCAGGATGGTCTATGGCTACACCTTC. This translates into CASSARMVYGYTF.

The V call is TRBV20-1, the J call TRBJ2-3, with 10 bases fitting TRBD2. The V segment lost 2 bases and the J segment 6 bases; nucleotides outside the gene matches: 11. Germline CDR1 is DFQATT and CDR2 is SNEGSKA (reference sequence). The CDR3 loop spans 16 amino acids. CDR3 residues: CSARKLAGLGGDTQYF. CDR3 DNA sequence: TGCAGTGCTAGAAAACTAGCGGGATTGGGAGGGGATACGCAGTATTTT.

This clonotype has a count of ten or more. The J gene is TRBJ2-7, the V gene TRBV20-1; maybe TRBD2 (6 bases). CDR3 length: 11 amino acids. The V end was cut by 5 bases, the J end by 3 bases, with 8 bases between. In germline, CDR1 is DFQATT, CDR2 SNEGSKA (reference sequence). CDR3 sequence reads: CSARGDYEQYF. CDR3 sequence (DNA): TGCAGTGCTCGCGGGGACTACGAGCAGTACTTC.

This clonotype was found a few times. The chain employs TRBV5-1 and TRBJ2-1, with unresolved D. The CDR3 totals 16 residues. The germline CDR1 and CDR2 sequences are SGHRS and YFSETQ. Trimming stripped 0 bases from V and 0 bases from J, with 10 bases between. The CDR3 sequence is CASSLALGLSYNEQFF. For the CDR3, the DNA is TGCGCCAGCAGCTTGGCCTTGGGTCTCTCCTACAATGAGCAGTTCTTC.

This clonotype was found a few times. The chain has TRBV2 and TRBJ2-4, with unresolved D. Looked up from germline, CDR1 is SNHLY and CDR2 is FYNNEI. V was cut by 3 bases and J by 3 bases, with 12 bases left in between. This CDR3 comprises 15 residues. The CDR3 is CASSDPEYDKNIQYF. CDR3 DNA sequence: TGTGCCAGCAGTGATCCCGAGTATGACAAAAACATTCAGTACTTC.